Listed below are T cell receptor beta chains from one sample, sequenced in a study of T cells in Graves' hyperthyroidism and ophthalmopathy. TCRdb recomputed calls from the multiplex PCR reads with MiXCR, one row per CDR3 protein. This sample has 300,000 to 450,000 distinct CDR3 sequences, with approximately 14% found just once. Sample: blood. The receptor set was obtained from a woman aged 25-40 years with Graves' ophthalmopathy. The CDR3 runs from the conserved cysteine through the conserved F or W. D genes are given only for firm matches. Only part of the rows carry a size: once, few, many, or a class if the clone is expanded.

TRBJ2-1	TRBV6-2/TRBV6-3	-	-	CASNQGGNEQFF	TGTGCCAGCAACCAGGGGGGCAATGAGCAGTTCTTC
TRBJ2-5	TRBV20-1	TRBD2	many	CSARYGGATGIETQYF	TGCAGTGCTAGATACGGGGGGGCGACGGGAATTGAGACCCAGTACTTC
TRBJ2-1	TRBV6-4	TRBD2	-	CASSETSGGAGSHEQFF	TGTGCCAGCAGTGAGACTAGCGGGGGGGCCGGGTCCCATGAGCAGTTCTTC
TRBJ2-5	TRBV7-2	TRBD2	-	CASSYHMTSGGLGTQYF	TGTGCCAGCAGCTACCATATGACTAGCGGGGGCCTCGGGACCCAGTACTTC
TRBJ1-5	TRBV4-1	-	many	CASSQVFGNQPQHF	TGCGCCAGCAGCCAGGTATTTGGCAATCAGCCCCAGCATTTT
TRBJ1-4	TRBV5-1	-	many	CASSLYKGRAEKLFF	TGCGCCAGCAGCTTGTATAAGGGGAGGGCTGAAAAACTGTTTTTT
TRBJ2-5	TRBV20-1	-	many	CSASVPSVSHETQYF	TGCAGTGCTAGTGTGCCTAGCGTTTCCCACGAGACCCAGTACTTC
TRBJ2-7	TRBV4-1	-	-	CASSQRDGQLTTYEQYF	TGCGCCAGCAGCCAACGGGACGGACAGTTAACTACCTACGAGCAGTACTTC
TRBJ2-7	TRBV11-2	-	many	CASSLGGVGNYEQYF	TGTGCCAGCAGCTTAGGGGGGGTGGGGAACTACGAGCAGTACTTC
TRBJ1-6	TRBV5-1	-	many	CASSFTGNSPLHF	TGCGCCAGCAGCTTCACAGGAAATTCACCCCTCCACTTT
TRBJ2-1	TRBV7-2	TRBD1	many	CASTLSTGGYNEQFF	TGTGCCAGCACCTTGTCAACAGGGGGGTACAATGAGCAGTTCTTC
TRBJ1-2	TRBV20-1	-	many	CSARAPLGRINYGYTF	TGCAGTGCTAGAGCCCCCCTGGGACGGATAAACTATGGCTACACCTTC
TRBJ1-5	TRBV28	-	many	CASSLAWLNQPQHF	TGTGCCAGCAGTTTGGCGTGGCTCAATCAGCCCCAGCATTTT
TRBJ1-2	TRBV3-1	-	many	CASSQTTQGEFLRGYTF	TGTGCCAGCAGCCAAACAACTCAGGGAGAATTTTTAAGAGGCTACACCTTC
TRBJ2-2	TRBV12-5	-	-	CASGFGTGELFF	TGTGCTAGTGGTTTTGGAACCGGGGAGCTGTTTTTT
TRBJ1-6	TRBV10-1	-	-	CASVCPGRRNSPLHF	TGCGCCAGCGTATGCCCGGGACGCAGAAATTCACCCCTCCACTTT
TRBJ2-2	TRBV12-3/TRBV12-4	-	many	CASSLAGSGELFF	TGTGCCAGCAGTTTAGCGGGGTCCGGGGAGCTGTTTTTT
TRBJ2-3	TRBV7-9	TRBD2	many	CASSAPRGLAGGPSTDTQYF	TGTGCCAGCAGCGCTCCCCGAGGACTAGCGGGGGGCCCTAGCACAGATACGCAGTATTTT
TRBJ1-2	TRBV11-3	-	many	CASSLSGAPQYGYTF	TGTGCCAGCAGCTTAAGCGGCGCCCCACAGTATGGCTACACCTTC
TRBJ2-1	TRBV20-1	-	many	CSANSRNHYNEQFF	TGCAGTGCAAATAGCAGGAACCACTACAATGAGCAGTTCTTC
TRBJ2-1	TRBV30	-	many	CAWSDWDNEQFF	TGTGCCTGGAGTGACTGGGACAATGAGCAGTTCTTC
TRBJ1-5	TRBV6-1	-	many	CASSYSGTGFGNQPQHF	TGTGCCAGCAGTTATTCTGGGACTGGGTTCGGCAATCAGCCCCAGCATTTT
TRBJ1-3	TRBV6-5	-	-	CASSYSWEDTIYF	TGTGCCAGCAGTTACTCGTGGGAGGACACCATATATTTT
TRBJ1-1	TRBV20-1	-	-	CSASLAGVTEAFF	TGCAGTGCTAGTCTAGCGGGGGTCACTGAAGCTTTCTTT
TRBJ1-6	TRBV30	-	many	CACEGLGNSPLHF	TGTGCCTGCGAGGGACTCGGAAATTCACCCCTCCACTTT
TRBJ2-4	TRBV6-1	TRBD2	many	CASRLGTSGGVGKNIQYF	TGTGCCAGCAGACTCGGGACTAGCGGGGGGGTCGGCAAAAACATTCAGTACTTC
TRBJ2-1	TRBV11-2	TRBD2	-	CASSSPASGIANEQFF	TGTGCCAGCAGCTCCCCCGCTAGCGGGATCGCAAATGAGCAGTTCTTC
TRBJ1-2	TRBV15	-	few	CATSLGRGNYGYTF	TGTGCCACCAGCCTAGGAAGAGGTAACTATGGCTACACCTTC
TRBJ2-7	TRBV18	TRBD1	many	CASSPVDRANYEQYF	TGTGCCAGCTCACCAGTAGACAGGGCGAACTACGAGCAGTACTTC
TRBJ2-1	TRBV13	-	many	CASSPMDNEQFF	TGTGCCAGCTCCCCGATGGACAATGAGCAGTTCTTC
TRBJ1-1	TRBV11-2	-	many	CASSRVGGKDTEAFF	TGTGCCAGCAGCAGGGTGGGGGGCAAAGACACTGAAGCTTTCTTT
TRBJ2-4	TRBV2	-	many	CASSEESGGAKNIQYF	TGTGCCAGCAGTGAAGAAAGTGGAGGGGCCAAAAACATTCAGTACTTC
TRBJ2-1	TRBV28	-	many	CASSLWRADSYNEQFF	TGTGCCAGCAGTTTATGGAGAGCGGACTCCTACAATGAGCAGTTCTTC
TRBJ2-7	TRBV4-2	-	many	CASSQAHGTGTYEQYF	TGTGCCAGCAGCCAAGCCCACGGGACTGGGACCTACGAGCAGTACTTC
TRBJ1-5	TRBV12-5	-	-	CASGKGYRQPQHF	TGTGCTAGTGGCAAGGGTTATCGCCAGCCCCAGCATTTT
TRBJ1-3	TRBV10-3	-	-	CAISPGSGNTIYF	TGTGCCATCAGTCCAGGGAGCGGAAACACCATATATTTT
TRBJ2-5	TRBV18	-	many	CASSRTLIRGGETQYF	TGTGCCAGCTCACGGACCTTGATAAGGGGCGGAGAGACCCAGTACTTC
TRBJ2-1	TRBV10-1	TRBD2	many	CASIILRGGSEQFF	TGCGCCAGCATTATACTACGGGGGGGCTCTGAGCAGTTCTTC
TRBJ1-3	TRBV3-1	-	many	CASSQRTKGGNTIYF	TGTGCCAGCAGCCAACGGACCAAGGGAGGAAACACCATATATTTT
TRBJ2-7	TRBV24-1	TRBD1	few	CATSDLRGREQYF	TGTGCCACCAGTGATTTAAGGGGGCGCGAGCAGTACTTC
TRBJ1-2	TRBV2	-	many	CASSENRVYGYTF	TGTGCCAGCAGTGAAAACAGGGTCTATGGCTACACCTTC
TRBJ2-7	TRBV4-1	-	many	CASSQDYDSSLRRVSYEQYF	TGCGCCAGCAGCCAAGATTATGACAGCAGCCTCCGCAGGGTGAGCTACGAGCAGTACTTC
TRBJ2-1	TRBV7-6	TRBD2	-	CASSLQAGGGEQFF	TGTGCCAGCAGCTTACAAGCGGGGGGCGGTGAGCAGTTCTTC
TRBJ1-1	TRBV12-3/TRBV12-4	-	many	CASSFEAWGTEAFF	TGTGCCAGCAGTTTTGAGGCCTGGGGCACTGAAGCTTTCTTT
TRBJ1-2	TRBV9	-	-	CASGGDGPYYSYTF	TGTGCCAGCGGTGGAGACGGACCCTACTATAGCTACACCTTC
TRBJ1-2	TRBV4-1	TRBD1	few	CASSHEDRVRGYTF	TGCGCCAGCAGCCACGAAGACAGGGTGCGGGGCTACACCTTC
TRBJ2-1	TRBV7-9	-	many	CASTSRGNEQFF	TGTGCCAGCACCTCAAGGGGGAATGAGCAGTTCTTC
TRBJ2-5	TRBV5-1	-	few	CASSLGVIGETQYF	TGCGCCAGCAGCTTGGGTGTAATCGGAGAGACCCAGTACTTC
TRBJ2-7	TRBV6-1	TRBD2	-	CASSLGLAGARENNEQYF	TGTGCCAGCAGCTTGGGACTAGCGGGGGCTCGCGAAAACAATGAGCAGTACTTC
TRBJ1-1	TRBV5-1	TRBD1	many	CASSWTQGTEAFF	TGCGCCAGCAGCTGGACACAGGGGACTGAAGCTTTCTTT
TRBJ1-1	TRBV5-8	-	few	CASSFWAVEAFF	TGTGCCAGCAGCTTTTGGGCAGTTGAAGCTTTCTTT
TRBJ2-1	TRBV18	-	many	CASSPPLGSSTYNEQFF	TGTGCCAGCTCACCCCCCCTGGGCAGTTCGACCTACAATGAGCAGTTCTTC
TRBJ1-1	TRBV10-1	-	few	CATSDANTEAFF	TGCGCCACCTCGGACGCGAACACTGAAGCTTTCTTT
TRBJ2-2	TRBV7-2	TRBD2	many	CASSLDTSGGAGELFF	TGTGCCAGCAGCTTAGACACTAGCGGGGGGGCCGGGGAGCTGTTTTTT
TRBJ2-1	TRBV5-4	-	-	CASSFNYYEQFF	TGTGCCAGCAGCTTTAATTACTATGAGCAGTTCTTC
TRBJ1-1	TRBV27	TRBD1	many	CASRPGDRVNGAFF	TGTGCCAGCAGGCCCGGGGACAGGGTAAATGGTGCTTTCTTT
TRBJ1-5	TRBV6-2/TRBV6-3	TRBD1	many	CASRSTGELQPQHF	TGTGCCAGCAGAAGCACAGGGGAGCTTCAGCCCCAGCATTTT